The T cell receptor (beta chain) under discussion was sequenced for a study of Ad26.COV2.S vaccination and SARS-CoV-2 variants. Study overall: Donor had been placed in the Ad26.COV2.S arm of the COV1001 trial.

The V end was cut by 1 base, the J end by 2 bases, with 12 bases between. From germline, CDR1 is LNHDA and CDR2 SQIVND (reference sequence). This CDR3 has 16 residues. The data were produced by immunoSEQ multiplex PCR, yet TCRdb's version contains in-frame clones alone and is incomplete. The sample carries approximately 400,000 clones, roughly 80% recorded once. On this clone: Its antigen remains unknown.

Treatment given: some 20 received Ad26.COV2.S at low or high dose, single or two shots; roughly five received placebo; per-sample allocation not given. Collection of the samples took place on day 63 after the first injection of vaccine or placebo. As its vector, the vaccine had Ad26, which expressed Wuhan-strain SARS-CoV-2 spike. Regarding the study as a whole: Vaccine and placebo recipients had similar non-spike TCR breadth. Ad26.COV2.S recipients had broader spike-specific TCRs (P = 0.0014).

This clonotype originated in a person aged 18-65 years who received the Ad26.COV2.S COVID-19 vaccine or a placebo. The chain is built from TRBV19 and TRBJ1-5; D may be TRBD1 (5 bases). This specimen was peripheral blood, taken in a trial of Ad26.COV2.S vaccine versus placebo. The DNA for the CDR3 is TGTGCCAGTAGTATAGTACCCTCGGGGGGCAATCAGCCCCAGCATTTT. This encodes CASSIVPSGGNQPQHF.